This T cell receptor beta chain was obtained from a study of cytotoxic CD8 clonotypes in ibrutinib-treated CLL. Overall study: Once patients had received a median 12 months of treatment, range 6 to 36, response samples were obtained. Findings of the study overall: Rare overall, public clonotypes shrank or held steady under therapy.

Points on this clone: Its antigen is unknown.

Clones were read by immunoSEQ multiplex PCR, and TCRdb kept only the in-frame ones, dropping some. The sample consists of some 28,000 clones, about 62% of them appearing once. The ends lost 7 bases at V and 1 base at J; junction bases unmatched: 8. From germline, CDR1 is MDHEN and CDR2 SYDVKM. The CDR3 loop spans 16 amino acids. The sample was PBMCs, taken before ibrutinib treatment. The gene calls are TRBV28 and TRBJ2-2; 8 bases match TRBD1. This TCR came from a human donor with chronic lymphocytic leukemia. The CDR3 nucleotides read TGTGCCAGCACCCCCGAAGGGACAGGGAACACCGGGGAGCTGTTTTTT. This encodes CASTPEGTGNTGELFF.